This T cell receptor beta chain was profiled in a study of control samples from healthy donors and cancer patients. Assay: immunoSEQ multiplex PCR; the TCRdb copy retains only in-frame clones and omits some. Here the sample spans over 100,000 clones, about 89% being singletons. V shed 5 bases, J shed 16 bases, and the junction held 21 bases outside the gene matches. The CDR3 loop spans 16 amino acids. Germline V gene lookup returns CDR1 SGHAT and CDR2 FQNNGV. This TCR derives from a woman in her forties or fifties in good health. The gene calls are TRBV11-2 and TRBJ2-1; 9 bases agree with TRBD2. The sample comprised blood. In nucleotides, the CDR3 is TGTGCCAGCAGCCTAGTGACTAGCGGACTCATTACAGCGACTTTCTTC. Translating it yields CASSLVTSGLITATFF.